The clone carrying this T cell receptor beta chain was recorded once. Antigen unknown. As the CDR3 is not closed by the conserved phenylalanine or tryptophan, this likely results from a read error. The germline CDR1 and CDR2 sequences are MNHNY and SVGAGI (reference sequence). The CDR3 spans 12 residues. V was clipped by 8 bases and J by 5 bases, with 10 bases between them. This entry belongs to a study of tumor-infiltrating lymphocytes in primary liver carcinoma. General study results and limits: Only about 7-24% of top clones showed up in all five tumor regions.

The researchers produced TCR beta cDNA from 400 to 650 ng total RNA with a constant-region primer. It was through three nested multiplex PCR rounds of slightly modified ARM-PCR that TCR beta libraries arose. TRBV1-TRBV30 forward primers paired with a C-beta reverse primer drove the first two PCR rounds, approximately 11 cycles each. TCRdb re-derived calls from the multiplex PCR reads in MiXCR, one entry per CDR3 protein. The table records about 110,000 distinct CDR3 sequences, around two thirds of them present only once. Bulk tissue was left unsorted, and RNA and DNA were co-extracted from 20-30 mg of it. Primary liver carcinoma, confirmed by histopathology, was surgically resected. None of the patients had received treatment, and all had chronic HBV infection. Every tumor specimen contained over 85% viable tumor cells.

The rearrangement joins TRBV6-6 to TRBJ1-5, with D unresolved. This TCR was sampled from a woman aged 55 to 70 with primary liver carcinoma and hepatitis B virus infection. Sequencing was done on a sample of liver tumor tissue from sampling region 1. Sample subset: tumor region T1, superior pole. CDR3 coding DNA: TGTGCCAGCTCCGGGTCAGATCAGCCCCAGCATATT. It yields the protein CASSGSDQPQHI.